This TCR beta chain was sequenced in a study of T cells in narcolepsy. On this clone: Its antigen is as yet unknown.

Notes on the study in general: Same-patient CSF and blood CD4+ T cell clonotypes included HCRT-specific and TRIB2-specific autoreactive ones. No autoreactive T cell clone sequences appeared in some memory CD4+ repertoires.

This CDR3 contains 16 residues. The germline CDR1 and CDR2 sequences are MNHNY and SVGAGI (reference sequence). The ends lost 4 bases at V and 1 base at J; junction bases unmatched: 7. Here immunoSEQ multiplex PCR was the method, and the copy in TCRdb shows in-frame clones only, minus some. The data hold 20,000 to 30,000 clones, with around 85% observed a single time. The rearrangement joins TRBV6-6 to TRBJ1-1, with 9 bases matching TRBD1. What was sequenced was CD45RA- memory CD4+ T cells from PBMCs. This clonotype was obtained from a human donor with narcolepsy. Here the CDR3 DNA reads TGTGCCAGCAGTTTGACAGGGGGGTTCACGAACACTGAAGCTTTCTTT. It yields the protein CASSLTGGFTNTEAFF.